This TCR delta chain was observed in a study of γδ T cells in repeated Plasmodium falciparum infection. Turning to this clone: For this DNA, TCRdb reports the protein of a much larger clone, which diverges at residue 3, most likely from a read error; the protein presented here is translated directly from the DNA.

Vgamma9/Vdelta2+ and Vdelta2-negative gammadelta T cells were flow-sorted from PBMC for bulk sequencing. Both TRG and TRD chains were sequenced from each sorted sample. TCRdb reanalysed the multiplex PCR reads with CATT. Here the sample spans 85,000 to 95,000 delta-chain clones, more than 1.4% being singletons. Germline V lookup: CDR1 GEAIGNYY, CDR2 EKD. The CDR3 covers 19 residues. The sequenced material came from gamma-delta T cells from blood. The chain recombines TRDV2 with TRDJ3; perhaps TRDD3 as D (6 bases). This TCR came from a pool of human donors (malaria-infected and uninfected, not separated). This CDR3 is CAFDSILGLPSWDTRQMFF. The CDR3 coding sequence is TGTGCCTTTGACTCTATACTGGGCCTCCCTTCCTGGGACACCCGACAGATGTTTTTC.